Listed here is a single TCR beta chain. What it recognizes is unknown. Trimming removed 5 bases from V and 2 bases from J; junction bases left unmatched: 11. The CDR3 is 17 residues long. Germline V CDR1 and CDR2: MNHNY, SVGAGI (reference sequence). The data were taken from a study of blood T cells in healthy people across ages. The study, taken as a whole, reports: Aged donors had fewer naive CD4+ cells and lower diversity than long-lived donors.

A second PCR of roughly 7 to 11 cycles used a sample-barcoded 5' primer and a J-beta primer mix. Samples each returned at least 3 million CDR3-containing paired-end reads. Each CDR3 protein is one row after TCRdb ran MiXCR on the 5' RACE reads. The table includes 1.5 million to 2 million distinct CDR3 sequences, 25% to 30% detected once. This clonotype was sampled from a woman in her twenties or thirties in good health. The sample comprised blood. V usage is TRBV6-6 and J usage is TRBJ1-4; TRBD1 matches 7 bases. The CDR3 here is CASSHGDSKGTNEKLFF. The CDR3 coding sequence is TGTGCCAGCAGTCATGGGGACAGCAAAGGCACTAATGAAAAACTGTTTTTT.